This T cell receptor (beta chain) was retrieved from a study of OX40 agonist ivuxolimab in advanced cancers. At the level of the study: Each patient was given ivuxolimab into a vein every 2 weeks, at 0.01 to 10 mg/kg. Each dose-escalation patient presented with hepatocellular carcinoma, melanoma, renal cell or head and neck cancer.

This table comes from immunoSEQ multiplex PCR, and its TCRdb copy is limited to in-frame clones, with some not included. The top ten clones hold approximately 23% of a sample with 66,000 or so clones, about 92% of them seen once. V was clipped by 2 bases and J by 12 bases, with 11 bases between them. This CDR3 is 13 amino acids long. Germline CDR1 reads MNHEY; CDR2 reads SMNVEV (reference sequence). The sample here was CD4+ or CD8+ T cells sorted from blood, taken in a trial of the OX40 agonist ivuxolimab. The chain employs TRBV27 and TRBJ1-6; D gene uncertain. This TCR came from an adult with an advanced solid tumor such as melanoma, head and neck, liver or kidney cancer. The CDR3, as DNA: TGTGCCAGCAGTTTAGACGGGGTGTTACCCCTCCACTTT. Protein sequence: CASSLDGVLPLHF.